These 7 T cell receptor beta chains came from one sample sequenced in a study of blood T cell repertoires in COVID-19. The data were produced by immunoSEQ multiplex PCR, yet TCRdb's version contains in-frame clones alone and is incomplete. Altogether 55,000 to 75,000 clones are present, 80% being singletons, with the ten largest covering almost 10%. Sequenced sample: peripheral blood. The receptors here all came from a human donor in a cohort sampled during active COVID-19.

The CDR3 region is CASSYKGDEQYF. Written as DNA, the CDR3 is TGTGCCAGCAGTTATAAGGGGGACGAGCAGTACTTC. This chain links TRBV6-2 or TRBV6-3 with TRBJ2-7; tentative D call: TRBD1 (6 bases). There are 12 residues in the CDR3. From germline, CDR1 is MNHEY and CDR2 SVGEGT. V shed 3 bases and J shed 5 bases, with 8 bases lying between them.

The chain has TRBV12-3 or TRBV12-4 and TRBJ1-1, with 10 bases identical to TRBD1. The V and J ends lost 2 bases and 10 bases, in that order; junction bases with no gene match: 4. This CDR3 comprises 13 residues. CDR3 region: CASSLRGQGPAFF. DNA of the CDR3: TGTGCCAGCAGTTTAAGGGGACAGGGGCCAGCTTTCTTT.

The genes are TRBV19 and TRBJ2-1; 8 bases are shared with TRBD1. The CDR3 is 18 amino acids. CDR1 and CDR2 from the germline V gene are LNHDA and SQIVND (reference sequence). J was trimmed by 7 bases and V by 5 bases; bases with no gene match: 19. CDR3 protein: CASSFPSTGTGIGNEQFF. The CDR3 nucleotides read TGTGCCAGTAGTTTCCCATCGACCGGGACAGGCATTGGGAATGAGCAGTTCTTC. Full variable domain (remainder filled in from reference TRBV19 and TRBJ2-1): DGGITQSPKYLFRKEGQNVTLSCEQNLNHDAMYWYRQDPGQGLRLIYYSQIVNDFQKGDIAEGYSVSREKKESFPLTVTSAQKNPTAFYLCASSFPSTGTGIGNEQFFGPGTRLTVL.

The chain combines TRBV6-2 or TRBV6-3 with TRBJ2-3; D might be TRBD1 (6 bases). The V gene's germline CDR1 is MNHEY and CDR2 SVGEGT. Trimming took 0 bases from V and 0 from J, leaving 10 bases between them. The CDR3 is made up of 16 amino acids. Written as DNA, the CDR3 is TGTGCCAGCAGTTACTCTCACAGGGACAGCACAGATACGCAGTATTTT. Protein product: CASSYSHRDSTDTQYF.

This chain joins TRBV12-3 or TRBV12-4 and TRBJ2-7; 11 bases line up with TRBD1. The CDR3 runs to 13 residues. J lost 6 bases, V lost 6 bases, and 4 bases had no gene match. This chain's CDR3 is CASRSGTGGEQYF. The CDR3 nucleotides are TGTGCCAGCAGGTCCGGGACAGGGGGCGAGCAGTACTTC.

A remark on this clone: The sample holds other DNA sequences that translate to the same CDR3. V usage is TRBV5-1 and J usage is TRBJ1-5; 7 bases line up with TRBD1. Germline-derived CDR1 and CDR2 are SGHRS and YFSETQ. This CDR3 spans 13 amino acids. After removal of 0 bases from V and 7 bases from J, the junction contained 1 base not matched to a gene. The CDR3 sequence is CASSLEGGQPQHF. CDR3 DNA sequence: TGCGCCAGCAGCTTGGAAGGGGGCCAGCCCCAGCATTTT.

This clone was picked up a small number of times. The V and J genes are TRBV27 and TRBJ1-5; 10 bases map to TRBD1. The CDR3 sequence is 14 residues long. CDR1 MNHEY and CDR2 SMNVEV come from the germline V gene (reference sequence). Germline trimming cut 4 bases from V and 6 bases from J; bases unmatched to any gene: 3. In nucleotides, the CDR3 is TGTGCCAGCAGTTCGACAGGGGGCCTTCAGCCCCAGCATTTT. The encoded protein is CASSSTGGLQPQHF.